These T cell receptor beta chains were read from a single sample in a study of siplizumab effects on memory and regulatory T cells. Produced via immunoSEQ multiplex PCR; TCRdb's table is partial and in-frame only. The profile shows 75,000 to 100,000 clones, just under 95% of them singletons. The sequencing input was non-Treg CD4+ T cells sorted from blood. The receptors come from a human donor in good health. CDR3s include the opening cysteine and the closing phenylalanine or tryptophan. The order of the fields is D gene, V gene, J gene, clone size, CDR3 protein, CDR3 DNA. D genes are given only for firm matches. Clone sizes are given selectively: once, few, many, or a class where the clone is expanded.

.	TRBV5-1	TRBJ1-2	.	CASSLNIIARDAYGYTF	TGCGCCAGCAGCTTGAATATTATCGCGAGGGATGCCTATGGCTACACCTTC
.	TRBV7-9	TRBJ1-6	.	CASSHGRNNSPLHF	TGTGCCAGCAGTCATGGACGAAATAATTCACCCCTCCACTTT
TRBD2	TRBV7-3	TRBJ2-1	.	CASSLVVLAGGNEQFF	TGTGCCAGCAGCTTAGTAGTGCTAGCGGGAGGCAATGAGCAGTTCTTC
.	TRBV18	TRBJ2-7	.	CASSPLEGISSYEQYF	TGTGCCAGCTCACCACTGGAAGGGATCAGTTCCTACGAGCAGTACTTC
.	TRBV7-2	TRBJ1-2	.	CASRLGPSLNYGYTF	TGTGCCAGCAGGCTTGGGCCCAGTCTTAACTATGGCTACACCTTC
.	TRBV25-1	TRBJ2-2	.	CASRTDPGELFF	TGTGCCAGCAGGACTGACCCCGGGGAGCTGTTTTTT
.	TRBV19	TRBJ1-4	.	CASNLRGEKLFF	TGTGCCAGTAACTTAAGGGGGGAAAAACTGTTTTTT
.	TRBV28	TRBJ2-3	.	CASSVNTDTQYF	TGTGCCAGCAGTGTAAACACAGATACGCAGTATTTT
TRBD1	TRBV2	TRBJ2-3	.	CASSATGEYTDTQYF	TGTGCCAGCAGTGCGACAGGGGAGTACACAGATACGCAGTATTTT
.	TRBV28	TRBJ1-4	.	CASSPPGTATNEKLFF	TGTGCCAGCAGCCCCCCCGGGACGGCAACTAATGAAAAACTGTTTTTT
.	TRBV28	TRBJ1-5	.	CASRPGLRGNQPQHF	TGTGCCAGCCGTCCAGGGCTCCGCGGCAATCAGCCCCAGCATTTT
.	TRBV25-1	TRBJ2-1	.	CASSGQGGHGFF	TGTGCCAGCAGTGGGCAGGGAGGCCACGGGTTCTTC
.	TRBV10-2	TRBJ1-1	.	CASRRGGTEAFF	TGCGCCAGCAGAAGGGGAGGCACTGAAGCTTTCTTT
TRBD2	TRBV2	TRBJ2-3	.	CATSATKAGGGTQYF	TGTGCCACCTCCGCAACCAAAGCGGGAGGGGGAACGCAGTATTTT
TRBD1	TRBV9	TRBJ2-7	.	CASSVGVGGTYEQYF	TGTGCCAGCAGCGTGGGAGTAGGGGGCACCTACGAGCAGTACTTC
TRBD2	TRBV5-4	TRBJ2-5	.	CASSLAVAGETQYF	TGTGCCAGCAGCTTGGCAGTAGCGGGAGAGACCCAGTACTTC
TRBD1	TRBV6-4	TRBJ1-6	once	CASRTGTGGSPLHF	TGTGCCAGCAGGACCGGGACAGGGGGTTCACCCCTCCACTTT
.	TRBV9	TRBJ2-7	.	CASSVATSTEEQYF	TGTGCCAGCAGCGTAGCTACTAGCACGGAAGAGCAGTACTTC
TRBD2	TRBV11-2	TRBJ2-5	.	CASSLPLAGRGETQYF	TGTGCCAGCAGCCTTCCACTAGCGGGGAGGGGAGAGACCCAGTACTTC
.	TRBV6-1	TRBJ1-5	few	CASSSLINQPQHF	TGTGCCAGCAGTTCCCTCATAAATCAGCCCCAGCATTTT
TRBD1	TRBV7-6	TRBJ2-2	.	CASSLVGDRTNTGELFF	TGTGCCAGCAGCTTAGTCGGGGACAGGACGAACACCGGGGAGCTGTTTTTT
TRBD2	TRBV19	TRBJ2-5	.	CASSLTASGSQETQYF	TGTGCCAGTAGTCTCACGGCTAGCGGCTCCCAAGAGACCCAGTACTTC
.	TRBV7-6	TRBJ1-1	.	CASSLKRSTEAFF	TGTGCCAGCAGCTTAAAGCGGAGCACTGAAGCTTTCTTT
.	TRBV6-5	TRBJ1-2	.	CASSQEEVRGYTF	TGTGCCAGCAGCCAAGAAGAGGTTCGCGGCTACACCTTC
.	TRBV11-2	TRBJ1-4	.	CASSLAGRTPEKLFF	TGTGCCAGCAGCTTAGCGGGGCGAACCCCTGAAAAACTGTTTTTT
.	TRBV10-2	TRBJ2-7	.	CASSRTRYEQYF	TGCGCCAGCAGTCGAACCCGCTACGAGCAGTACTTC
TRBD1	TRBV6-6	TRBJ2-5	.	CASSYSKSGGRETQYF	TGTGCCAGCAGTTACTCGAAGTCAGGGGGAAGAGAGACCCAGTACTTC
TRBD2	TRBV19	TRBJ2-7	.	CASSTGTSGTYEQYF	TGTGCCAGTAGTACGGGGACTAGCGGCACCTACGAGCAGTACTTC
.	TRBV5-4	TRBJ1-2	.	CASSLGHKGTNYGYTF	TGTGCCAGCAGCTTGGGACATAAGGGAACAAACTATGGCTACACCTTC
.	TRBV10-1	TRBJ2-5	.	CASSRVIGETQYF	TGCGCCAGCAGTCGGGTTATCGGAGAGACCCAGTACTTC
.	TRBV5-1	TRBJ1-1	.	CASSSVGHSGSEAFF	TGCGCCAGCAGCTCGGTGGGGCACTCAGGGTCTGAAGCTTTCTTT
TRBD2	TRBV7-3	TRBJ2-2	.	CASSLTSGSSAGELFF	TGTGCCAGCAGCTTAACTAGCGGGAGTTCCGCCGGGGAGCTGTTTTTT
TRBD1	TRBV25-1	TRBJ1-5	.	CASSETGRYQPQHF	TGTGCCAGCAGTGAGACAGGGAGATATCAGCCCCAGCATTTT
.	TRBV7-2	TRBJ1-1	.	CASSLVAVDTEAFF	TGTGCCAGCAGCTTAGTAGCTGTGGACACTGAAGCTTTCTTT
TRBD1	TRBV19	TRBJ2-5	.	CASSLTGTGVQTQYF	TGTGCCAGTAGCCTCACCGGGACAGGGGTGCAGACCCAGTACTTC
.	TRBV27	TRBJ2-3	.	CASSQSRRAMGRDTQYF	TGTGCCAGCAGTCAATCCCGGAGGGCAATGGGTCGGGATACGCAGTATTTT
.	TRBV12-5	TRBJ2-5	.	CASGLGIIDTGRLVTETQYF	TGTGCTAGTGGTTTGGGAATTATCGACACGGGGCGGCTAGTCACCGAGACCCAGTACTTC
TRBD2	TRBV6-1	TRBJ2-7	once	CASSTTSGRWYEQYF	TGTGCCAGCAGTACAACTAGCGGGAGATGGTACGAGCAGTACTTC
TRBD1	TRBV28	TRBJ2-7	.	CASSPGGSSSYEQYF	TGTGCCAGCAGCCCAGGGGGCTCCAGCTCCTACGAGCAGTACTTC
TRBD1	TRBV29-1	TRBJ1-4	.	CSVEGTGNEKLFF	TGCAGCGTTGAAGGGACAGGAAATGAAAAACTGTTTTTT
.	TRBV5-1	TRBJ1-4	once	CASSLAAGGNEKLFF	TGCGCCAGCAGCTTGGCGGCCGGGGGCAATGAAAAACTGTTTTTT
.	TRBV5-6	TRBJ2-5	.	CASSPDRGSRETQYF	TGTGCCAGCAGCCCCGATAGGGGGAGTAGGGAGACCCAGTACTTC
.	TRBV19	TRBJ1-5	.	CASSIPQGLGQPQHF	TGTGCCAGTAGCATCCCACAGGGTCTTGGGCAGCCCCAGCATTTT
.	TRBV5-1	TRBJ2-7	.	CASSVGQVYLSYEQYF	TGCGCCAGCAGCGTGGGACAAGTCTATCTCTCCTACGAGCAGTACTTC
.	TRBV11-2	TRBJ1-6	once	CASSRVYNSPLHF	TGTGCCAGCAGCCGGGTCTATAATTCACCCCTCCACTTT
.	TRBV19	TRBJ2-7	.	CASSMRGRGYEQYF	TGTGCCAGTAGTATGAGGGGAAGGGGTTACGAGCAGTACTTC
.	TRBV19	TRBJ1-2	few	CASTGIYGYTF	TGTGCCAGTACAGGAATCTATGGCTACACCTTC
.	TRBV6-1	TRBJ1-6	.	CASTTAYNSPLHF	TGTGCCAGTACGACAGCGTATAATTCACCCCTCCACTTT
.	TRBV10-2	TRBJ1-1	.	CASNMAGANTEAFF	TGCGCCAGCAATATGGCGGGGGCGAACACTGAAGCTTTCTTT
.	TRBV19	TRBJ2-5	.	CASRYRDYETQYF	TGTGCCAGCCGTTACAGGGATTACGAGACCCAGTACTTC
.	TRBV19	TRBJ1-2	.	CASSIPAQGYGYTF	TGTGCCAGTAGTATACCCGCACAGGGATATGGCTACACCTTC